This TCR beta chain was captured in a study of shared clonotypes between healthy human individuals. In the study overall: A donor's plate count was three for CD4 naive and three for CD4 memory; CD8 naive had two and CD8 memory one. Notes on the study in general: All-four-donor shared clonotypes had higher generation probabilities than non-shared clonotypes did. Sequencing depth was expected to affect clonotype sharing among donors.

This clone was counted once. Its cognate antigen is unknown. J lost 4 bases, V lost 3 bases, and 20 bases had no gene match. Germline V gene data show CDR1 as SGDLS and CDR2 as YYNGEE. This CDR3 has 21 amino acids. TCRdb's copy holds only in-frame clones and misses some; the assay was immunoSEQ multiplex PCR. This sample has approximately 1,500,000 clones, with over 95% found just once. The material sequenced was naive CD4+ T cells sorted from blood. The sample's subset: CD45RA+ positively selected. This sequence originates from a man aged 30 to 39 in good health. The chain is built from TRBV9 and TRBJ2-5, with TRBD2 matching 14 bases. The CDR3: CASSAGTSGRGLLSLGETQYF. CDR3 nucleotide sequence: TGTGCCAGCAGCGCCGGGACTAGCGGGAGAGGGTTGTTGTCCCTTGGAGAGACCCAGTACTTC.